This T cell receptor beta chain was observed in a study of blood T cells in healthy people across ages. Findings of the study overall: The recorded TCR beta diversity per million T cells decreased in a roughly linear manner with age. No conclusive comparison of naive versus antigen-experienced cells was possible with unsorted PBMCs. It was held that diversity estimates obtained from one million T cells represented underestimates.

PCR was performed a second time for roughly 7 to 11 cycles using a sample-barcoded 5' primer and a J-beta primer mix. TCRdb re-analysed the 5' RACE reads in MiXCR, keeping a single row per CDR3 protein. The sample contains more than 600,000 distinct CDR3 sequences, just under 25% of which appear only once. Per the germline V gene, CDR1 is LGHDT and CDR2 is YNNKEL (reference sequence). The germline V and J ends were trimmed by 8 bases and 6 bases, with 23 bases remaining between them. This CDR3 region has 16 residues. About this clonotype itself: Its antigen is currently unknown.

These data are also associated with another study on T cells of mothers and their children. According to that study: Overlap ran slightly, non-significantly higher for related than unrelated mother-child pairs.

Sequencing was done on a sample of blood. The J gene is TRBJ2-1, the V gene TRBV3-1; D possibly corresponds to TRBD2 (7 bases). This TCR was recovered from a boy aged 5-17 years in good health. CDR3 protein: CASPQDRGGASNEQFF. The DNA for the CDR3 is TGTGCCAGCCCCCAAGATCGTGGGGGGGCTAGCAATGAGCAGTTCTTC.